This TCR beta chain was sequenced during a study of patients and donors after allogeneic stem cell transplantation. TCRdb re-called the RT-PCR reads through MiXCR, storing one row per CDR3 protein. The sample has approximately 31,000 distinct CDR3 sequences; 35% to 40% are singletons. This clonotype was sampled from a human donor who was either an allogeneic HSCT recipient or a stem cell or donor lymphocyte infusion donor (not recorded which). It is not recorded whose cells these are; they may come from a transplant donor. Sequenced input: blood, either unsorted or a sorted T cell fraction (not recorded which).

The DNA for the CDR3 is TGTGCCACCAGTGATTTCCGGGGGGACCCTGGGCTCAATGAGCAGTTCTTC. Translating gives CATSDFRGDPGLNEQFF. The gene calls are TRBV24-1 and TRBJ2-1, with 7 bases matching TRBD2. The V and J ends lost 1 base and 6 bases, in that order; junction bases with no gene match: 11. Germline CDR1 is KGHDR and CDR2 is SFDVKD. The CDR3 totals 17 residues.